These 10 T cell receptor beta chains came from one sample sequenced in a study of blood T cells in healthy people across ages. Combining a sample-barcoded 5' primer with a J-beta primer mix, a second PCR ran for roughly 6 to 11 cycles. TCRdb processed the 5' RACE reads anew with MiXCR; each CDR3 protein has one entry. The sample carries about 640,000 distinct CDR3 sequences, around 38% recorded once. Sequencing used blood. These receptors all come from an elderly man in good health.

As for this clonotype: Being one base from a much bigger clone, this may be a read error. CDR3 in amino acids: CASRVAVENNEQYF. The CDR3, as DNA: TGCGCCAGCAGGGTAGCGGTTGAAAACAATGAGCAGTACTTC. This chain links TRBV10-2 with TRBJ2-7; D might be TRBD2 (6 bases). Germline V gene lookup returns CDR1 WSHSY and CDR2 SAAADI. Trimming removed 6 bases at V and 7 bases at J, with 19 bases between. There are 14 residues in the CDR3.

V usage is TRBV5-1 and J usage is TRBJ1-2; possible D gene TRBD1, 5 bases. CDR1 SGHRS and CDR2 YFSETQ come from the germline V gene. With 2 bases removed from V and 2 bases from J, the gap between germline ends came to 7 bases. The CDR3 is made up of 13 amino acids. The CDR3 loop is CASSFAGNYGYTF. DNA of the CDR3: TGCGCCAGCAGCTTCGCAGGGAACTATGGCTACACCTTC.

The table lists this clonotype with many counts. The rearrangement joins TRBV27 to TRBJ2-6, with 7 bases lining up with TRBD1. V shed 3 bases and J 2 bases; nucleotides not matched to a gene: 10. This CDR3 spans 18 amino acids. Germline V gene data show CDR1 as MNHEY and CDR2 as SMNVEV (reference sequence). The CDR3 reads CASSFGRGLRAGANVLTF. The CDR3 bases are TGTGCCAGCAGTTTTGGCAGGGGGTTACGAGCTGGGGCCAACGTCCTGACTTTC. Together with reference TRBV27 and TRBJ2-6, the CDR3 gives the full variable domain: EAQVTQNPRYLITVTGKKLTVTCSQNMNHEYMSWYRQDPGLGLRQIYYSMNVEVTDKGDVPEGYKVSRKEKRNFPLILESPSPNQTSLYFCASSFGRGLRAGANVLTFGAGSRLTVL.

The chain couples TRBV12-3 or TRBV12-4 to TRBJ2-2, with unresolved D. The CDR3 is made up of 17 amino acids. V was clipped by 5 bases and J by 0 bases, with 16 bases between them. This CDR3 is CASSPSYSPSNTGELFF. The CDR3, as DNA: TGTGCCAGCAGTCCCTCCTATTCCCCTTCGAACACCGGGGAGCTGTTTTTT.

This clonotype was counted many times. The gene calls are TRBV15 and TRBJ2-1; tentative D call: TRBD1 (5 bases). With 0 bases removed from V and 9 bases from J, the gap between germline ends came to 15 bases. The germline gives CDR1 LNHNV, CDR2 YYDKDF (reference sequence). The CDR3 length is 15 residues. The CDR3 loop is CATSRDRASTSEQFF. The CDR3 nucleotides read TGTGCCACCAGCAGAGACAGGGCTTCTACGTCTGAGCAGTTCTTC. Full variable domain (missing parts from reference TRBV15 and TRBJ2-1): DAMVIQNPRYQVTQFGKPVTLSCSQTLNHNVMYWYQQKSSQAPKLLFHYYDKDFNNEADTPDNFQSRRPNTSFCFLDIRSPGLGDTAMYLCATSRDRASTSEQFFGPGTRLTVL.

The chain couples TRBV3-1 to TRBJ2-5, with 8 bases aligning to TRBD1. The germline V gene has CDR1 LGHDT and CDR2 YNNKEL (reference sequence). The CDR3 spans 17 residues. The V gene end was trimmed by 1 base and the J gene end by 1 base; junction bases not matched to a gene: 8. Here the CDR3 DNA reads TGTGCCAGCAGCCAAGGACAGGGGCCACTTGGCCAAGAGACCCAGTACTTC. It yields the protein CASSQGQGPLGQETQYF.

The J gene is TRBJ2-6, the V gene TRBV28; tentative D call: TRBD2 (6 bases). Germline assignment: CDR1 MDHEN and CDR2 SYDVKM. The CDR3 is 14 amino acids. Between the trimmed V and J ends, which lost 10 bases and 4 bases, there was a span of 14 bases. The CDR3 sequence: CATMGGGGANVLTF. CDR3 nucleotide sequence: TGTGCCACAATGGGAGGTGGGGGGGCCAACGTCCTGACTTTC.

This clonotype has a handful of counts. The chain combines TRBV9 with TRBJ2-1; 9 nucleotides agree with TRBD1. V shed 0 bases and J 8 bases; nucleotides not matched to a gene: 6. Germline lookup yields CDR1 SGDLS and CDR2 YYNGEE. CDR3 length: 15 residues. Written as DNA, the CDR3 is TGTGCCAGCAGCGTAGGGACAGGGGACGCTTATGAGCAGTTCTTC. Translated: CASSVGTGDAYEQFF.

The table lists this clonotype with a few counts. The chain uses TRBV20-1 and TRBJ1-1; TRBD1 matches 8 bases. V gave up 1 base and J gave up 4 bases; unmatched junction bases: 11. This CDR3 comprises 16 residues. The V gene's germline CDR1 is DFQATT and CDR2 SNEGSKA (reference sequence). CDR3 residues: CSARVVGQGRSTEAFF. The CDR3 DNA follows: TGCAGTGCTAGAGTAGTCGGACAGGGTAGGAGCACTGAAGCTTTCTTT.

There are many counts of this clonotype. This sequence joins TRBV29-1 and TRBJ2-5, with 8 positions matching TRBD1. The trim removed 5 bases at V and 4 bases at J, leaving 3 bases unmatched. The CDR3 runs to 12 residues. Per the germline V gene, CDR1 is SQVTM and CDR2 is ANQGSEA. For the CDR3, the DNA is TGCAGCGTTAGGACAGGGAGAGAGACCCAGTACTTC. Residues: CSVRTGRETQYF.